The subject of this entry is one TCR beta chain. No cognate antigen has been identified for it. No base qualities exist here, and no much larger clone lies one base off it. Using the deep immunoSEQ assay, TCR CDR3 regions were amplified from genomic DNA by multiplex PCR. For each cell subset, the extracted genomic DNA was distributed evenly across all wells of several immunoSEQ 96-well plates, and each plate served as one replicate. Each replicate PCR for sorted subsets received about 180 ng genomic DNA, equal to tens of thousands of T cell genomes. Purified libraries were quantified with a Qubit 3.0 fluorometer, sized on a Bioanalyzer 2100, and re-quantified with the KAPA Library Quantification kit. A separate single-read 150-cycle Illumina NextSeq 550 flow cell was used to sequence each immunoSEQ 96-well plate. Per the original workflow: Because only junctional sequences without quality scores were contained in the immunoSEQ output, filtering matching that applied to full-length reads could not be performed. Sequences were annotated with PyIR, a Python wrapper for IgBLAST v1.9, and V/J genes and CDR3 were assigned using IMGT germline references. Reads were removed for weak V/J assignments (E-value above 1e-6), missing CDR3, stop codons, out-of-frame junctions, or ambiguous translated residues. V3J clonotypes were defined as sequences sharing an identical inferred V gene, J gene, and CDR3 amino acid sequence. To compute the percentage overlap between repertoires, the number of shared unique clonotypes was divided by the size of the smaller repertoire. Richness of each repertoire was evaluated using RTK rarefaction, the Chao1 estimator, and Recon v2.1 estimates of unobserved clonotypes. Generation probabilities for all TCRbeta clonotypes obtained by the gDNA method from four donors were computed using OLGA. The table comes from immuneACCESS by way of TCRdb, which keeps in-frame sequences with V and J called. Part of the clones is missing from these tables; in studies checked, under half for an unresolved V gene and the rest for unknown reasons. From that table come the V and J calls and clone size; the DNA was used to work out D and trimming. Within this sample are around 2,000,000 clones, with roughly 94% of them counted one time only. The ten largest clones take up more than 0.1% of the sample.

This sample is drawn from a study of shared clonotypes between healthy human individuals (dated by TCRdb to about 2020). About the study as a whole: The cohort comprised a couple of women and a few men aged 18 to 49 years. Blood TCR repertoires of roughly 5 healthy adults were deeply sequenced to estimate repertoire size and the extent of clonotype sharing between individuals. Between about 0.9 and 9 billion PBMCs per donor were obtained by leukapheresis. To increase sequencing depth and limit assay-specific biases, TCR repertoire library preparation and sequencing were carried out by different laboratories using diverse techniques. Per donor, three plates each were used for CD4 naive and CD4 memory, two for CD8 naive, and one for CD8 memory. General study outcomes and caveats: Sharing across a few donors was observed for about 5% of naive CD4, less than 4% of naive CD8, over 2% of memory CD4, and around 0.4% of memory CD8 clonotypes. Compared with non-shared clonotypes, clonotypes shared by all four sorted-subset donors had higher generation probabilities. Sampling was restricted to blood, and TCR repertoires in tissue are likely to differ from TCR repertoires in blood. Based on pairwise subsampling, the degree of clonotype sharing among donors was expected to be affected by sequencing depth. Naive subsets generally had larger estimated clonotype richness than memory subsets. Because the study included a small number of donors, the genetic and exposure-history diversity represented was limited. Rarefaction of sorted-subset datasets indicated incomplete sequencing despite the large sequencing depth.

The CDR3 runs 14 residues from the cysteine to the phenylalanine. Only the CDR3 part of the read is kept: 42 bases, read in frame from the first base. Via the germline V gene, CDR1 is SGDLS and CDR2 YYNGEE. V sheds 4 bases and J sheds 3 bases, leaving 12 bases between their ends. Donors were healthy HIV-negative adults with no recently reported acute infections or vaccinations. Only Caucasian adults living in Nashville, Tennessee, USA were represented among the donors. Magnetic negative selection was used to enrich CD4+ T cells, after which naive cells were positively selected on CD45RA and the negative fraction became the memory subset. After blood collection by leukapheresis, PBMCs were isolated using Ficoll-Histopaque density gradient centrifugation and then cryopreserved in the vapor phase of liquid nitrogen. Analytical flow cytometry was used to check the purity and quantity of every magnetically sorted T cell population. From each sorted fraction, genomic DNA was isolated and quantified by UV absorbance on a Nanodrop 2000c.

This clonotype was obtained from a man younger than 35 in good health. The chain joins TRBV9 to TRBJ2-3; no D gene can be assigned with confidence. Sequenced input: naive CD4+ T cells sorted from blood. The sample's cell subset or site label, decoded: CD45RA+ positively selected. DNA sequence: TGTGCCAGCAGCCTAGGGCCGGCGACAGATACGCAGTATTTT. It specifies CASSLGPATDTQYF.